One and the same sample provided the 4 T cell receptor beta chains below, sequenced in a study of chemoradiotherapy in HPV16-positive cancers. Sequencing was performed with immunoSEQ multiplex PCR; in TCRdb, only in-frame clones are kept and a portion is missing. The table has under 5,500 clones, roughly nine tenths seen once. Sequencing used tumor tissue, obtained from a patient who underwent chemoradiotherapy. These TCRs come from a human donor with HPV-associated anogenital cancer.

The chain couples TRBV7-3 to TRBJ2-7, with 14 bases identical to TRBD2. Germline V gene data show CDR1 as SGHTA and CDR2 as FQGTGA. There are 17 residues in the CDR3. After removal of 5 bases from V and 7 bases from J, the junction contained 13 bases not matched to a gene. CDR3 sequence reads: CASSPSTGTSGGLEQYF. The CDR3 coding sequence is TGTGCCAGCAGCCCCAGTACCGGGACTAGCGGGGGACTGGAGCAGTACTTC.

V is TRBV6-5 and J is TRBJ2-3; perhaps TRBD2 as D (5 bases). The CDR3 is 13 residues long. Germline-derived CDR1 and CDR2 are MNHEY and SVGAGI. V was pared by 2 bases and J by 3 bases, with 6 bases between. CDR3 sequence (DNA): TGTGCCAGCAGTTACCTAGCTACAGATACGCAGTATTTT. It codes for CASSYLATDTQYF.

This clone appeared a single time. The chain is built from TRBV7-9 and TRBJ2-6, with D possibly TRBD2 on 5 matching bases. Germline CDR1 reads SEHNR; CDR2 reads FQNEAQ (reference sequence). The CDR3 consists of 17 residues. V lost 1 base and J lost 1, with 11 bases in between. Written as DNA, the CDR3 is TGTGCCAGCAGCTTAGGTCGGGGTTTGTCTGGGGCCAACGTCCTGACTTTC. Amino acid sequence: CASSLGRGLSGANVLTF. Full variable domain (remainder filled in from reference TRBV7-9 and TRBJ2-6): DTGVSQNPRHKITKRGQNVTFRCDPISEHNRLYWYRQTLGQGPEFLTYFQNEAQLEKSRLLSDRFSAERPKGSFSTLEIQRTEQGDSAMYLCASSLGRGLSGANVLTFGAGSRLTVL.

The CDR3 loop is CASSYSTGHRGSPLHF. CDR3 nucleotide sequence: TGTGCCAGCAGTTACTCTACCGGACACCGTGGATCACCCCTCCACTTT. This chain joins TRBV6-5 and TRBJ1-6; D may be TRBD1 (5 bases). V shed 0 bases and J shed 10 bases, with 16 bases lying between them. This CDR3 has 16 amino acids. Germline CDR1 MNHEY, CDR2 SVGAGI.